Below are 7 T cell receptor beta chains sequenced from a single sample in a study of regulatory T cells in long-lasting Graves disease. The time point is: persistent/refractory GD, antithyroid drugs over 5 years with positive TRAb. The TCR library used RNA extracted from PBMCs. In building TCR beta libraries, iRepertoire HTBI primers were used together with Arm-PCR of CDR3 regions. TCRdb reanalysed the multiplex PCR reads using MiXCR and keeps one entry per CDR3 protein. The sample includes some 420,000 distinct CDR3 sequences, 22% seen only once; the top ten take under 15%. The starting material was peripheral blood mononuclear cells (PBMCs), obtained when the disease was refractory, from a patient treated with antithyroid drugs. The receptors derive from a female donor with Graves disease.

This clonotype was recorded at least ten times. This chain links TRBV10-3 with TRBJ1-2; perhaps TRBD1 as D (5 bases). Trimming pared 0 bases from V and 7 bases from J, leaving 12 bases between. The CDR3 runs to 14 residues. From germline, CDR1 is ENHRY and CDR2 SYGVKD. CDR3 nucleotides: TGTGCCATCAGTGAGTCGACGGGGGTAGGTGGCTACACCTTC. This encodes CAISESTGVGGYTF.

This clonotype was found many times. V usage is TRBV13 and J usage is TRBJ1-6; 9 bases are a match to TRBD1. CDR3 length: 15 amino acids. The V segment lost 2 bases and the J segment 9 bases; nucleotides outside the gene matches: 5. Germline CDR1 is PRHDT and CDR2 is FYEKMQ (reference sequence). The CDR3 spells CASSLTGQGGSPLHF. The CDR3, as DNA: TGTGCCAGCAGCTTAACGGGACAGGGTGGTTCACCCCTCCACTTT.

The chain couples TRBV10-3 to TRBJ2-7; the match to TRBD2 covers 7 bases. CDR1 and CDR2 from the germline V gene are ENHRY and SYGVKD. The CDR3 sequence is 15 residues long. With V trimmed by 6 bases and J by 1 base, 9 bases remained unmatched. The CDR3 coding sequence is TGTGCCATCAGGGGAGGGGCAGAAACATCCTACGAGCAGTACTTC. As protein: CAIRGGAETSYEQYF.

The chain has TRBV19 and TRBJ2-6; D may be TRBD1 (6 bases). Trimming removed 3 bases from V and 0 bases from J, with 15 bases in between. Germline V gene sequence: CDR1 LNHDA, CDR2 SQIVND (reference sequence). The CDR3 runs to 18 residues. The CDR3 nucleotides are TGTGCCAGTAGTATGGACAGCCTCTTAAGCTCTGGGGCCAACGTCCTGACTTTC. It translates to CASSMDSLLSSGANVLTF.

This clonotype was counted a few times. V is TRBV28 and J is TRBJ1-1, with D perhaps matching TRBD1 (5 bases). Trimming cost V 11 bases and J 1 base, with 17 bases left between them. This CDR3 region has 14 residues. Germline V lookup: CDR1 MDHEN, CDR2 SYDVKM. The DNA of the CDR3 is TGTGCCGCCTCGGGGGGAGAGGGGAACACTGAAGCTTTCTTT. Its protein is CAASGGEGNTEAFF.

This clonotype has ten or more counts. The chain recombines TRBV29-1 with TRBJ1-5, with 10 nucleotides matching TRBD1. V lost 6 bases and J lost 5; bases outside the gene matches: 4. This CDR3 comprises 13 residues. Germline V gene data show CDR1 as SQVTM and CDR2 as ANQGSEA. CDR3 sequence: CSVVGTGDQPQHF. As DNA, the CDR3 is TGCAGCGTAGTCGGGACAGGGGATCAGCCCCAGCATTTT.

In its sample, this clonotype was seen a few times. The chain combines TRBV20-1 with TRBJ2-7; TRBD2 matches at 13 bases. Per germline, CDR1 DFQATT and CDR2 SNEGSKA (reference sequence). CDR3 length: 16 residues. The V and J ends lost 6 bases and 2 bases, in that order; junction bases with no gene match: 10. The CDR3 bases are TGCAGTGCAACTCCCCTACTAGCGGGGGGGGCCTACGAGCAGTACTTC. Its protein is CSATPLLAGGAYEQYF.